One sample yielded the 18 T cell receptor beta chains listed below, sequenced in a study of siplizumab effects on memory and regulatory T cells. TCRdb keeps only in-frame clones here, not all; method: immunoSEQ multiplex PCR. The sample consists of tens of thousands of clones, less than 90% of them appearing once. What was sequenced was memory CD4+ T cells sorted from blood. The receptor source for this set is a human donor in good health.

V gene TRBV7-9 combines with J gene TRBJ2-1; 8 bases are shared with TRBD2. From germline, CDR1 is SEHNR and CDR2 FQNEAQ (reference sequence). Trimming at V came to 5 bases and at J to 7 bases, leaving 4 bases not matched to a gene. This CDR3 spans 13 amino acids. The CDR3: CASSTGLANEQFF. The CDR3 nucleotides are TGTGCCAGCAGCACCGGACTAGCTAATGAGCAGTTCTTC.

The CDR3 region has the DNA TGTGCCAGCAGCGTAGTCCCCGACAGCTCCTACGAGCAGTACTTC. Protein product: CASSVVPDSSYEQYF. The chain employs TRBV9 and TRBJ2-7, with a weak D call TRBD1 (5 bases). The CDR3 extends over 15 amino acids. Germline V lookup: CDR1 SGDLS, CDR2 YYNGEE. With 0 bases removed from V and 0 bases from J, the gap between germline ends came to 10 bases.

As DNA, the CDR3 is TGTGCCAGCAGTCTAGCGGGCCTTTCCAATGAGCAGTTCTTC. Its translation: CASSLAGLSNEQFF. This chain connects TRBV6-4 to TRBJ2-1; 8 bases match TRBD2. This CDR3 comprises 14 residues. The germline CDR1 and CDR2 sequences are MRHNA and SNTAGT. The ends lost 5 bases at V and 6 bases at J; junction bases unmatched: 6.

The rearrangement joins TRBV11-3 to TRBJ2-1, with D possibly matching TRBD1 (5 bases). V dropped 0 bases and J dropped 8 bases, with 11 bases sitting between them. The CDR3 runs to 14 residues. The V gene's germline CDR1 is SGHNT and CDR2 YENEEA. This CDR3 reads CASSLDPAGYEQFF. The DNA for the CDR3 is TGTGCCAGCAGCTTAGATCCGGCAGGGTATGAGCAGTTCTTC.

V and J are TRBV15 and TRBJ2-3; the D gene is possibly TRBD1 (6 bases). The germline V gene has CDR1 LNHNV and CDR2 YYDKDF (reference sequence). The length of the CDR3 is 15 residues. Between the trimmed V and J ends, which lost 2 bases and 3 bases, there was a span of 12 bases. The CDR3 region has the DNA TGTGCCACCAGCAGACCTGGACAGCAGACAGATACGCAGTATTTT. It codes for CATSRPGQQTDTQYF.

V usage is TRBV7-2 and J usage is TRBJ2-3, with 8 bases aligning to TRBD2. Trimming took 5 bases from V and 2 from J; bases not matched to a gene: 9. From germline, CDR1 is SGHTA and CDR2 FQGNSA. This CDR3 region has 16 residues. CDR3 DNA sequence: TGTGCCAGCAGCCCCATCGCGGGGGGCGTCACAGATACGCAGTATTTT. Protein product: CASSPIAGGVTDTQYF. The full variable domain, rest sourced from reference TRBV7-2 and TRBJ2-3, is GAGVSQSPSNKVTEKGKDVELRCDPISGHTALYWYRQSLGQGLEFLIYFQGNSAPDKSGLPSDRFSAERTGGSVSTLTIQRTQQEDSAVYLCASSPIAGGVTDTQYFGPGTRLTVL.

The genes are TRBV4-1 and TRBJ1-2, with D unresolved. This CDR3 spans 13 amino acids. Germline-derived CDR1 and CDR2 are MGHRA and YSYEKL. Trimming removed 0 bases from V and 4 bases from J, with 6 bases in between. The CDR3 protein is CASSQDSAYGYTF. In DNA, the CDR3 is TGCGCCAGCAGCCAAGATTCCGCCTATGGCTACACCTTC.

The rearrangement uses TRBV5-8 and TRBJ2-7; maybe TRBD2 (5 bases). The CDR3 consists of 14 residues. V shed 3 bases and J shed 7 bases, with 17 bases lying between them. Germline lookup yields CDR1 SGHTS and CDR2 YDEGEE. The CDR3 DNA reads TGTGCCAGCAGCTGGACTGGGAATTTAGGGGAGCAGTACTTC. Translation: CASSWTGNLGEQYF.

The chain combines TRBV5-6 with TRBJ2-2; the D call may be TRBD1 or TRBD2 (5 bases each). Germline V gene lookup returns CDR1 SGHDT and CDR2 YYEEEE. The CDR3 spans 17 residues. V was clipped by 4 bases and J by 0 bases, with 16 bases between them. The CDR3 sequence is CASSPILGESNTGELFF. The CDR3 DNA reads as TGTGCCAGCAGCCCTATACTGGGGGAATCGAACACCGGGGAGCTGTTTTTT.

The gene calls are TRBV6-5 and TRBJ2-7; tentative D call: TRBD1 (5 bases). Trimming left V 6 bases short and J 2 bases short, with 8 bases between. CDR3 size: 12 residues. Looked up from germline, CDR1 is MNHEY and CDR2 is SVGAGI. CDR3 sequence (DNA): TGTGCCAGCAGCCAGGGCCCCTACGAGCAGTACTTC. It encodes CASSQGPYEQYF.

This rearrangement joins TRBV7-6 to TRBJ1-2, with D possibly matching TRBD1 (5 bases). The CDR3 runs 16 residues. Germline V gene data show CDR1 as SGHVS and CDR2 as FNYEAQ. Deletions cut 5 bases from V and 4 bases from J, with 20 bases between. The CDR3 sequence: CASSLSGTAFGYGYTF. Here the CDR3 DNA reads TGTGCCAGCAGCCTCTCCGGGACGGCCTTCGGCTATGGCTACACCTTC. Based on the CDR3 plus reference TRBV7-6 and TRBJ1-2, the full variable domain is GAGVSQSPRYKVTKRGQDVALRCDPISGHVSLYWYRQALGQGPEFLTYFNYEAQQDKSGLPNDRFSAERPEGSISTLTIQRTEQRDSAMYRCASSLSGTAFGYGYTFGSGTRLTVV.

The gene calls are TRBV5-1 and TRBJ2-1, with D perhaps matching TRBD2 (5 bases). Germline V CDR1 and CDR2: SGHRS, YFSETQ. V was shortened by 2 bases and J by 10 bases, with 7 bases between the two germline ends. The CDR3 has 11 amino acids. CDR3: CASSLPGEQFF. CDR3 DNA sequence: TGCGCCAGCAGCTTACCGGGGGAGCAGTTCTTC.

The rearrangement uses TRBV11-2 and TRBJ2-2; D perhaps matches TRBD1 (6 bases). Trimming stripped 5 bases from V and 2 bases from J, with 12 bases between. Germline loops: CDR1 SGHAT, CDR2 FQNNGV. This CDR3 contains 15 residues. The CDR3 DNA reads as TGTGCCAGCAGCCCTTTGGGACAAAACACCGGGGAGCTGTTTTTT. Encoded protein: CASSPLGQNTGELFF.

The chain links TRBV5-5 to TRBJ2-7, with D tentatively TRBD1 (5 bases). V lost 4 bases to trimming and J lost 1 base, with 12 bases between them. Germline loops: CDR1 SGHKS, CDR2 YYEKEE (reference sequence). This CDR3 has 14 amino acids. This chain's CDR3 is CASSLTVSSYEQYF. CDR3 in DNA: TGTGCCAGCAGCCTGACAGTTTCTTCCTACGAGCAGTACTTC. Supplemented by reference TRBV5-5 and TRBJ2-7, the full variable domain reads DAGVTQSPTHLIKTRGQQVTLRCSPISGHKSVSWYQQVLGQGPQFIFQYYEKEERGRGNFPDRFSARQFPNYSSELNVNALLLGDSALYLCASSLTVSSYEQYFGPGTRLTVT.

The genes are TRBV7-3 and TRBJ2-7; no definite D call. The germline V gene encodes CDR1 SGHTA and CDR2 FQGTGA. Trimming stripped 2 bases from V and 4 bases from J, with 15 bases between. The CDR3 length is 15 residues. The CDR3 here is CASSLQPGPTYEQYF. The DNA of the CDR3 is TGTGCCAGCAGCTTACAACCGGGCCCTACTTACGAGCAGTACTTC.

About this clone itself: The same CDR3 arises from other DNA sequences in this sample as well. This chain joins TRBV9 and TRBJ2-5; maybe TRBD2 (7 bases). CDR1 and CDR2 from the germline V gene are SGDLS and YYNGEE. This CDR3 is 16 amino acids long. Deletions cut 0 bases from V and 1 base from J, with 13 bases between. In DNA, the CDR3 is TGTGCCAGCAGCGTAGGCACCGGGGGGCTCCAAGAGACCCAGTACTTC. It encodes CASSVGTGGLQETQYF.

Concerning this clone itself: Germline and junction disagree at one end, which may indicate a read error. This chain joins TRBV5-4 and TRBJ1-2; D gene unclear. Germline V gene sequence: CDR1 SGHNT, CDR2 YYREEE (reference sequence). This CDR3 contains 13 residues. The CDR3 is CTSSPQDEYGYTF. The CDR3, as DNA: TGTACCAGCAGCCCTCAAGACGAATATGGCTACACCTTC.

There are a few counts of this clone. The V call is TRBV9, the J call TRBJ1-6, with TRBD1 as a possible D gene (6 bases). Germline-derived CDR1 and CDR2 are SGDLS and YYNGEE. There are 13 residues in the CDR3. V gave up 2 bases and J gave up 14 bases, with 14 bases separating them. Written as DNA, the CDR3 is TGTGCCAGCAGCGTGGACAGCCTAGGGGCCCTCCACTTT. Amino acids: CASSVDSLGALHF.